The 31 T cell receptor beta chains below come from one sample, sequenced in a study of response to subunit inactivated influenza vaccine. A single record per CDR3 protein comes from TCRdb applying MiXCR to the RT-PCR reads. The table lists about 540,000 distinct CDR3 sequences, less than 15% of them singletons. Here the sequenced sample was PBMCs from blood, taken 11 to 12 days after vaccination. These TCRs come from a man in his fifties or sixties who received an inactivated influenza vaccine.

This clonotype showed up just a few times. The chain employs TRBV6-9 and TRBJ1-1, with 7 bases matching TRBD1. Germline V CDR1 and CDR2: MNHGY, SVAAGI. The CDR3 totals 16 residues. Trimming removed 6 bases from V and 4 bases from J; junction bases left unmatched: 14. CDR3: CASRARPQGFGTEAFF. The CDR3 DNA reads TGTGCCAGCAGGGCACGACCACAGGGGTTCGGCACTGAAGCTTTCTTT.

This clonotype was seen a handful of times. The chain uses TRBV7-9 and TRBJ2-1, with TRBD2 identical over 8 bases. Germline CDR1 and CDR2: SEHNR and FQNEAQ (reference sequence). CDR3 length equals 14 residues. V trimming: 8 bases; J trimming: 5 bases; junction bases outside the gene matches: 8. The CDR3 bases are TGTGCCAGCCAACTGGCGGGAGGTCACAATGAGCAGTTCTTC. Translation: CASQLAGGHNEQFF.

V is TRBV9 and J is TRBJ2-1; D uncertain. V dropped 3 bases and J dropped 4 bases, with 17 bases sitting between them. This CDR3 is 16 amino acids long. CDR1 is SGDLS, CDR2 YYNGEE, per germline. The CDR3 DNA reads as TGTGCCAGCAGCGCCATTGGACCCCCTATTTACAATGAGCAGTTCTTC. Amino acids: CASSAIGPPIYNEQFF.

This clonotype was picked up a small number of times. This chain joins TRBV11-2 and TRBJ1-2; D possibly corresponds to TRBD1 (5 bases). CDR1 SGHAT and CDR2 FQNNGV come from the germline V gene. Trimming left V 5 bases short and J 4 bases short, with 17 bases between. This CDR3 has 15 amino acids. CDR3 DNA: TGTGCCAGCAGCACAGGCTTCGGTCCGTCCTATGGCTACACCTTC. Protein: CASSTGFGPSYGYTF. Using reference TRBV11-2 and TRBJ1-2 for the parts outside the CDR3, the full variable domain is EAGVAQSPRYKIIEKRQSVAFWCNPISGHATLYWYQQILGQGPKLLIQFQNNGVVDDSQLPKDRFSAERLKGVDSTLKIQPAKLEDSAVYLCASSTGFGPSYGYTFGSGTRLTVV.

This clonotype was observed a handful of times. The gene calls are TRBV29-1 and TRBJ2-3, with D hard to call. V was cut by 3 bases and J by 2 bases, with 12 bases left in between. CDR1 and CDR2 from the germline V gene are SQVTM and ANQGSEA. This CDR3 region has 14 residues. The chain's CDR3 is CSVEGSQPTDTQYF. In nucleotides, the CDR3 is TGCAGCGTTGAGGGCAGTCAGCCCACAGATACGCAGTATTTT.

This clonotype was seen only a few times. CDR3 nucleotides: TGTGCCACCAGCAGAGAGACAGGGGGCGAAAAACTGTTTTTT. It is translated as CATSRETGGEKLFF. The chain couples TRBV15 to TRBJ1-4; 10 positions agree with TRBD1. Germline loops: CDR1 LNHNV, CDR2 YYDKDF (reference sequence). V dropped 0 bases and J dropped 8; count of bases not matched to a gene: 0. The CDR3 has 14 amino acids. Together with reference TRBV15 and TRBJ1-4, the CDR3 gives the full variable domain: DAMVIQNPRYQVTQFGKPVTLSCSQTLNHNVMYWYQQKSSQAPKLLFHYYDKDFNNEADTPDNFQSRRPNTSFCFLDIRSPGLGDTAMYLCATSRETGGEKLFFGSGTQLSVL.

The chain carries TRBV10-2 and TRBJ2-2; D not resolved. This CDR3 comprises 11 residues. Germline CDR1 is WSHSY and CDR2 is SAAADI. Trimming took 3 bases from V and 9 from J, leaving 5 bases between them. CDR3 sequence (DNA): TGCGCCAGCAGTGAAGTCCGGGAGCTGTTTTTT. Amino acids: CASSEVRELFF.

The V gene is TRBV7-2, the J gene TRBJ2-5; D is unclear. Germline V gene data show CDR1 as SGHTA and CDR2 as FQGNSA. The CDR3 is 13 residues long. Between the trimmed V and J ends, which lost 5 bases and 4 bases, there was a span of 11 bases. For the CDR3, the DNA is TGTGCCAGCAGCACTAACATGGGAGAGACCCAGTACTTC. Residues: CASSTNMGETQYF. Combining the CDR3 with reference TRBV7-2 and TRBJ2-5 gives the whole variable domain GAGVSQSPSNKVTEKGKDVELRCDPISGHTALYWYRQSLGQGLEFLIYFQGNSAPDKSGLPSDRFSAERTGGSVSTLTIQRTQQEDSAVYLCASSTNMGETQYFGPGTRLLVL.

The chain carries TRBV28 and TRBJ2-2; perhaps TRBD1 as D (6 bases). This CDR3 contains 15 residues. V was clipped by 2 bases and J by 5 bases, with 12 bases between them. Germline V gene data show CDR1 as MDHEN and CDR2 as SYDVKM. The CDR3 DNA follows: TGTGCCAGCAGTTTACCAGGGGCAGGGACCGGGGAGCTGTTTTTT. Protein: CASSLPGAGTGELFF.

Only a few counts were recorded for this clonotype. CDR3 in amino acids: CATSGAGASEQYF. Here the CDR3 DNA reads TGTGCCACCAGTGGGGCAGGGGCGTCCGAGCAGTACTTC. J is TRBJ2-7 and V is TRBV24-1, with TRBD1 as a possible D gene (6 bases). Per the germline V gene, CDR1 is KGHDR and CDR2 is SFDVKD. This CDR3 has 13 residues. V was shortened by 5 bases and J by 6 bases, with 13 bases between the two germline ends.

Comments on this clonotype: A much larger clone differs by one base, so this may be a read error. Here the CDR3 DNA reads TGCAGTGCTCTGACAGGGCGCTTGGGTCAGCCCCAGCATTTT. This sequence encodes CSALTGRLGQPQHF. V and J are TRBV20-1 and TRBJ1-5, with 7 bases lining up with TRBD1. V gave up 5 bases and J gave up 6 bases; unmatched junction bases: 10. CDR3 length equals 14 residues. Germline assignment: CDR1 DFQATT and CDR2 SNEGSKA (reference sequence).

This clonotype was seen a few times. CDR3 bases: TGTGCCAGCAGCACTGGACAGGGGAATTCACCCCTCCACTTT. Translating gives CASSTGQGNSPLHF. The V call is TRBV12-3 or TRBV12-4, the J call TRBJ1-6; 9 positions match TRBD1. There are 14 residues in the CDR3. The V gene end was trimmed by 6 bases and the J gene end by 7 bases; junction bases not matched to a gene: 4.

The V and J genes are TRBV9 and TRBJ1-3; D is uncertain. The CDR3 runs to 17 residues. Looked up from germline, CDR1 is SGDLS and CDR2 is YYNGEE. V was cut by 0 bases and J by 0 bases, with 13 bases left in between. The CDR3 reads CASSVATAPFSGNTIYF. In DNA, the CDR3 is TGTGCCAGCAGCGTAGCTACAGCGCCCTTCTCTGGAAACACCATATATTTT.

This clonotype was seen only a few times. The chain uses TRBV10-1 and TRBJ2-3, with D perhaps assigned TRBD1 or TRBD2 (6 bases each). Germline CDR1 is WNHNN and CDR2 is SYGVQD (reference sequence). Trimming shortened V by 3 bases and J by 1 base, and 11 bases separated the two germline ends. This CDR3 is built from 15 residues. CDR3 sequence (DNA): TGCGCCAGCAGTGACGGCCGGGGGCGCACAGATACGCAGTATTTT. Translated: CASSDGRGRTDTQYF.

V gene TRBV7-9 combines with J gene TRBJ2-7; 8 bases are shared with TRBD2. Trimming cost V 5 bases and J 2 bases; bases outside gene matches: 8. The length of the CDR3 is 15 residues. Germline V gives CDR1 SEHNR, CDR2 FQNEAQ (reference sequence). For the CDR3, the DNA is TGTGCCAGCAGCGCTCCGACTAGCGCTGCCTACGAGCAGTACTTC. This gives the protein CASSAPTSAAYEQYF.

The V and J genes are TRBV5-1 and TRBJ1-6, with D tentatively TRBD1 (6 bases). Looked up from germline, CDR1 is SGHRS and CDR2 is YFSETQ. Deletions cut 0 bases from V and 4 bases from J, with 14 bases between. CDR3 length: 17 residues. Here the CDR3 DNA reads TGCGCCAGCAGCTTGGATGTGGGGGGGCTTTATAATTCACCCCTCCACTTT. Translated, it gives CASSLDVGGLYNSPLHF.

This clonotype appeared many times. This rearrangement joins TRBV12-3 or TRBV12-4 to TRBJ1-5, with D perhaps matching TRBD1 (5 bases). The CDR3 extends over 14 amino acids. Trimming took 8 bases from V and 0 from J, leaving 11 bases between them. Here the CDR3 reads CASSRVYSNQPQHF. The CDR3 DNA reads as TGTGCCAGCTCCAGGGTTTATAGCAATCAGCCCCAGCATTTT.

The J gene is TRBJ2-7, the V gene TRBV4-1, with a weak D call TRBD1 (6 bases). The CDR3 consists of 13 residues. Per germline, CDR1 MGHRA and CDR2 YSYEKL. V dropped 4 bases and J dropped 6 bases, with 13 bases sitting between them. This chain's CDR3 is CASSRPRGSEQYF. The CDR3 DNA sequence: TGCGCCAGCAGCCGGCCTAGGGGGTCCGAGCAGTACTTC.

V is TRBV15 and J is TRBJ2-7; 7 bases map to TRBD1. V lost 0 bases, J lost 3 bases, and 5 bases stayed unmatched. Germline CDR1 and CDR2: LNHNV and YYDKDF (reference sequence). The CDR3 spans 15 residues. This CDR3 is CATSRDLGTVYEQYF. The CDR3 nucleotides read TGTGCCACCAGCAGAGATCTTGGGACAGTCTACGAGCAGTACTTC.

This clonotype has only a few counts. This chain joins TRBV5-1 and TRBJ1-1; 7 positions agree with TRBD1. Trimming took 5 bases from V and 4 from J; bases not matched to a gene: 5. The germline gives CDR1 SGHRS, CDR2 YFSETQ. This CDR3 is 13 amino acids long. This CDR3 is CASSKGGGTEAFF. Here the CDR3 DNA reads TGCGCCAGCAGTAAAGGGGGCGGCACTGAAGCTTTCTTT.

The CDR3 DNA is TGTGCCAGCAGTTTCTATGGCAGGCCCCACTACGAGCAGTACTTC. This gives the protein CASSFYGRPHYEQYF. The chain is built from TRBV27 and TRBJ2-7; D unresolved. The CDR3 spans 15 residues. The V end was cut by 3 bases, the J end by 3 bases, with 15 bases between. CDR1 and CDR2 (germline): MNHEY, SMNVEV (reference sequence).

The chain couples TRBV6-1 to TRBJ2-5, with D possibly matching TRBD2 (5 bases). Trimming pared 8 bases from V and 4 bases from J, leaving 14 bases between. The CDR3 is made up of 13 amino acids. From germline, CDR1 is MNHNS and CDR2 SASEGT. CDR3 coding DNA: TGTGCCAGCTCGTTCGGGAAGAGAGAGACCCAGTACTTC. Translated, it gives CASSFGKRETQYF.

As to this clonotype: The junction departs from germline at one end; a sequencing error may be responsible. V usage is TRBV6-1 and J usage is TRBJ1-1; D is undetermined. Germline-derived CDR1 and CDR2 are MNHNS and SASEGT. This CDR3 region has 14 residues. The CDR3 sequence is CASREGQANTEAFF. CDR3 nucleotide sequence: TGTGCCAGCAGAGAAGGGCAGGCGAACACTGAAGCTTTCTTT.

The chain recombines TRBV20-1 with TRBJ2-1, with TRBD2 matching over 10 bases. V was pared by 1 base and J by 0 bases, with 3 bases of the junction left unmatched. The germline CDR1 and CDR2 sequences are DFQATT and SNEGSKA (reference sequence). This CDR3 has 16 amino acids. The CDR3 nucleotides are TGCAGTGCTAGAGGTTCTAGCGGGAGCTCCTACAATGAGCAGTTCTTC. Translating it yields CSARGSSGSSYNEQFF.

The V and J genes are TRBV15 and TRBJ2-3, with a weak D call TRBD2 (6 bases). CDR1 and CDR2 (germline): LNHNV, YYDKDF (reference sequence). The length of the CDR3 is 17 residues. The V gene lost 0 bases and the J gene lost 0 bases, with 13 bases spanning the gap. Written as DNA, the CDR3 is TGTGCCACCAGCAGAGATAGGCGGGGTTATAGCACAGATACGCAGTATTTT. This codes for CATSRDRRGYSTDTQYF.

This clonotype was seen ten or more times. The CDR3 reads CASSQEWQGLAGGRETQYF. The CDR3 nucleotides are TGTGCCAGCAGCCAAGAATGGCAGGGACTAGCGGGAGGGCGAGAGACCCAGTACTTC. This chain uses TRBV4-2 with TRBJ2-5, with 16 nucleotides matching TRBD2. V lost 0 bases to trimming and J lost 4 bases; unmatched junction nucleotides: 8. This CDR3 has 19 residues. CDR1 and CDR2 from the germline V gene are LGHNA and YNFKEQ.

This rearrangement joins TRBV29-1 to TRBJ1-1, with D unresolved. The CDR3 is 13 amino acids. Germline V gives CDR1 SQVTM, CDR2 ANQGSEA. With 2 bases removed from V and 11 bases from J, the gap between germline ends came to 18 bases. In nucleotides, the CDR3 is TGCAGCGTTGAACGTTTCGGACTCCACGGGGCTTTCTTT. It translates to CSVERFGLHGAFF.

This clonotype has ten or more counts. Here the CDR3 reads CAISELGTSGSGEQYF. The CDR3 DNA sequence: TGTGCCATCAGTGAGTTGGGGACTAGCGGGAGTGGGGAGCAGTACTTC. The V and J genes are TRBV10-3 and TRBJ2-7, with 14 bases matching TRBD2. The CDR3 sequence is 16 residues long. Unmatched junction bases numbered 6, after V lost 1 base and J lost 7 bases. Germline CDR1 ENHRY, CDR2 SYGVKD.

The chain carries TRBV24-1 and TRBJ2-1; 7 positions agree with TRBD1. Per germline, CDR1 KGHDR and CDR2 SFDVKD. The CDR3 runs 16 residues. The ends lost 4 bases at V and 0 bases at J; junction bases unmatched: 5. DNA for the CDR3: TGTGCCACCAGTGAGACAGGGAAAGGCTCCTACAATGAGCAGTTCTTC. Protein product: CATSETGKGSYNEQFF.

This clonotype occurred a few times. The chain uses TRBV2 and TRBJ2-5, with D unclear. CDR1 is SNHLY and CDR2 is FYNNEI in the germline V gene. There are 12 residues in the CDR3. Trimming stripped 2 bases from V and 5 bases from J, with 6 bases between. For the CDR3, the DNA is TGTGCCAGCAGTGAATGGAGTGAGACCCAGTACTTC. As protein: CASSEWSETQYF.

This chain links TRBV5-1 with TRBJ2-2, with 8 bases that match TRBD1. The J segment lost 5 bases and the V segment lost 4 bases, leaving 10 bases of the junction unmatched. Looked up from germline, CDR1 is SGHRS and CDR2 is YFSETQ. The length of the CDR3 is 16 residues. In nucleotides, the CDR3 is TGCGCCAGCAGCCCCCGGACAGGGTCGGAAACCGGGGAGCTGTTTTTT. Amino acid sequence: CASSPRTGSETGELFF. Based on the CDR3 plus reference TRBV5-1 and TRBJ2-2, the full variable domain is KAGVTQTPRYLIKTRGQQVTLSCSPISGHRSVSWYQQTPGQGLQFLFEYFSETQRNKGNFPGRFSGRQFSNSRSEMNVSTLELGDSALYLCASSPRTGSETGELFFGEGSRLTVL.